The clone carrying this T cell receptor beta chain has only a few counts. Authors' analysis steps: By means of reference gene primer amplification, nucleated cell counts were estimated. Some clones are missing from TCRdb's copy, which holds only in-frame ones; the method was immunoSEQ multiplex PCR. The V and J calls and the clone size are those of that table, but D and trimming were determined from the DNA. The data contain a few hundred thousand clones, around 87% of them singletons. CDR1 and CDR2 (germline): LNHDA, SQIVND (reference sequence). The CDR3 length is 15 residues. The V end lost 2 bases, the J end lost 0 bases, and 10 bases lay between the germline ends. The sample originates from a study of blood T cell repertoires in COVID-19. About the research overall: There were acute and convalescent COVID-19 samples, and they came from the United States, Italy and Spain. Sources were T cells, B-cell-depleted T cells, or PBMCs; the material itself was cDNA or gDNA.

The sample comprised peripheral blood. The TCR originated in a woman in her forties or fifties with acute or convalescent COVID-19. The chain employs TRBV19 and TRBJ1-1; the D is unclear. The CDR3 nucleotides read TGTGCCAGTAGTATAAGCCATTCGCTGAACACTGAAGCTTTCTTT. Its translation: CASSISHSLNTEAFF.